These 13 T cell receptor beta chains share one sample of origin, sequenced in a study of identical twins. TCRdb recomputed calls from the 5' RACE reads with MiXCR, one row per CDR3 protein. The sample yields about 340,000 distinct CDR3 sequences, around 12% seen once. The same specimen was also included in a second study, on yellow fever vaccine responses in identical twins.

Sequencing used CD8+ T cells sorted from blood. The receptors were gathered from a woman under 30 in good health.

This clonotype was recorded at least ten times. CDR3 bases: TGCAGCGTTGAAGGGCCCCCGCGGGACACTGAAGCTTTCTTT. Amino acid sequence: CSVEGPPRDTEAFF. The V and J genes are TRBV29-1 and TRBJ1-1; D is undetermined. The CDR3 has 14 residues. With 1 base removed from V and 3 bases from J, the gap between germline ends came to 12 bases. CDR1 is SQVTM and CDR2 is ANQGSEA in the germline V gene. Variable domain in full (rest from reference TRBV29-1 and TRBJ1-1): SAVISQKPSRDICQRGTSLTIQCQVDSQVTMMFWYRQQPGQSLTLIATANQGSEATYESGFVIDKFPISRPNLTFSTLTVSNMSPEDSSIYLCSVEGPPRDTEAFFGQGTRLTVV.

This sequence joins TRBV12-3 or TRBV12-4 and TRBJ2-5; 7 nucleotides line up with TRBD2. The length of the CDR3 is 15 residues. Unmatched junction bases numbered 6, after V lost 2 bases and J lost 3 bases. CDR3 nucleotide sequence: TGTGCCAGCAGTTTATACCTAGCGGCGAAAGAGACCCAGTACTTC. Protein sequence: CASSLYLAAKETQYF.

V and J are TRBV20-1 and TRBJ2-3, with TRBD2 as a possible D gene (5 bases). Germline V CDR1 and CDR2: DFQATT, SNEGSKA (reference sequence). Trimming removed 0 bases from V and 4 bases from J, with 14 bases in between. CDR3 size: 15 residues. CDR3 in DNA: TGCAGTGCTAGAGATAGAGGGAGTCCCCCAGATACGCAGTATTTT. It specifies CSARDRGSPPDTQYF.

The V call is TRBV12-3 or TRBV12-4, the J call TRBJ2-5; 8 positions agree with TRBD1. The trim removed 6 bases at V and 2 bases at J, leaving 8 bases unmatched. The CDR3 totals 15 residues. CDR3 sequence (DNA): TGTGCCAGCAGCCATAGTCGGACAGGGCAAGAGACCCAGTACTTC. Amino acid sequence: CASSHSRTGQETQYF.

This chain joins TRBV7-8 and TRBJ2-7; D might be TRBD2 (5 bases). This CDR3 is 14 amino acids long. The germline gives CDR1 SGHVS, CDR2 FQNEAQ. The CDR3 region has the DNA TGTGCCAGCAGCCTAGCCGCCACAGCCTACGAGCAGTACGTC. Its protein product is CASSLAATAYEQYV.

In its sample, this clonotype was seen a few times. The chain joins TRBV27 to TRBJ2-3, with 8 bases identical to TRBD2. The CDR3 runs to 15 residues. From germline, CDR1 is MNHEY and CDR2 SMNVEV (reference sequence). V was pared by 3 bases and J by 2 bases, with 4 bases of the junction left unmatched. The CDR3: CASSLGGRNTDTQYF. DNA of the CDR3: TGTGCCAGCAGTTTGGGCGGGAGGAACACAGATACGCAGTATTTT.

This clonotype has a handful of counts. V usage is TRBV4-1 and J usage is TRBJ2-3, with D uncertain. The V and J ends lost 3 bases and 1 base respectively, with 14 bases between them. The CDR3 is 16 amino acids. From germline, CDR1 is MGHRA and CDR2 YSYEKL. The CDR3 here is CASSHDPFSGTDTQYF. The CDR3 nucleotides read TGCGCCAGCAGCCATGACCCCTTCAGCGGCACAGATACGCAGTATTTT.

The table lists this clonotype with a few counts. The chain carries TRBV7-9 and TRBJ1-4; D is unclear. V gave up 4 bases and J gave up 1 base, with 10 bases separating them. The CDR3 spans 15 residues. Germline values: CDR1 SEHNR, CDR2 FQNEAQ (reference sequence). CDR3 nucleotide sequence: TGTGCCAGCAGCTCTAAGGGTAAAACTAATGAAAAACTGTTTTTT. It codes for CASSSKGKTNEKLFF.

The CDR3 DNA sequence: TGTGCCAGCAGTCGAGACAGGGGGCTATACGAGCAGTACTTC. Translated, it gives CASSRDRGLYEQYF. The V gene is TRBV12-3 or TRBV12-4, the J gene TRBJ2-7; TRBD1 matches at 10 bases. With V trimmed by 5 bases and J by 4 bases, 5 bases remained unmatched. The CDR3 totals 14 residues.

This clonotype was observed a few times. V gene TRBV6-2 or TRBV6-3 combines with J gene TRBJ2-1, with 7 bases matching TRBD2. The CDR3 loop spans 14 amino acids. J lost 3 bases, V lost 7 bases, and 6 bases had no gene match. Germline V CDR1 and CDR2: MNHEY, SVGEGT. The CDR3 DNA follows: TGTGCCAGCACTTCTAAGCGGGACTACAATGAGCAGTTCTTC. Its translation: CASTSKRDYNEQFF.

CDR3 amino acids: CASSEPLGLVGTDTQYF. The CDR3 DNA sequence: TGTGCCAGCAGTGAACCCCTGGGACTAGTAGGGACAGATACGCAGTATTTT. The rearrangement joins TRBV12-3 or TRBV12-4 to TRBJ2-3; 8 bases are shared with TRBD2. V was pared by 5 bases and J by 3 bases, with 13 bases of the junction left unmatched. The CDR3 totals 17 residues.

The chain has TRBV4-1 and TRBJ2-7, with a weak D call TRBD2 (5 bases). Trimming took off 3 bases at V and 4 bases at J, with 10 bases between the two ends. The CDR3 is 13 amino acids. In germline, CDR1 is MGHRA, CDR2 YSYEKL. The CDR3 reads CASSQGAYYEQYF. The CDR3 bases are TGCGCCAGCAGCCAGGGAGCCTATTACGAGCAGTACTTC.

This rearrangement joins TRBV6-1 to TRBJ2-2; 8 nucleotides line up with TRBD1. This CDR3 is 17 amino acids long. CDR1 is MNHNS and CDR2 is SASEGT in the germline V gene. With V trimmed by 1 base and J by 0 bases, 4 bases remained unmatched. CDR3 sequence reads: CASSEGGTGANTGELFF. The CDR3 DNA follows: TGTGCCAGCAGTGAAGGCGGGACAGGAGCGAACACCGGGGAGCTGTTTTTT.